The TCR beta chain described here comes from a study of cytomegalovirus exposure and HLA in healthy donors. 60 Vbeta and 13 Jbeta primers were used in PCR. The protocol was immunoSEQ multiplex PCR, while the TCRdb copy is restricted to in-frame clones and leaves out a portion. The sample consists of some 140,000 clones, over 60% of them appearing once. Trimming cost V 3 bases and J 1 base; bases outside gene matches: 5. The CDR3 extends over 15 amino acids. Germline V gene lookup returns CDR1 PRHDT and CDR2 FYEKMQ (reference sequence). The sample comprised PBMCs. The chain employs TRBV13 and TRBJ1-1; TRBD1 aligns across 7 bases. This clonotype originated in a man aged 25-40 years in good health and CMV-seronegative. CDR3 DNA sequence: TGTGCCAGCAGCTTGAGCCGGGACAGGAACACTGAAGCTTTCTTT. This codes for CASSLSRDRNTEAFF.